The rows below give T cell receptor beta chains drawn from one sample of a study of cytomegalovirus exposure and HLA in healthy donors. Profiled with immunoSEQ multiplex PCR; TCRdb holds only in-frame clones, not every one. The sample holds 100,000 to 150,000 clones, over 75% seen once. Sequencing was carried out using PBMCs. The receptors stem from a woman younger than 30 in good health and CMV-seronegative. Both conserved end residues are part of each CDR3. Each record gives: D gene, clone size, V gene, J gene, CDR3 DNA, CDR3 protein. D genes are given only for firm matches. Size is omitted from some rows. Given values are once, few, many or a class for expanded clones.

TRBD2	.	TRBV6-5	TRBJ2-1	TGTGCCAGCGGGGGTAGCGGGTCCTACAATGAGCAGTTCTTC	CASGGSGSYNEQFF
TRBD2	.	TRBV2	TRBJ2-5	TGTGCCAGCAGAGGCGGGGGGGCGTCAGAGACCCAGTACTTC	CASRGGGASETQYF
TRBD2	.	TRBV28	TRBJ2-7	TGTGCCAGCAGGGATAGCGGGCTTTTATCCGAGCAGTACTTC	CASRDSGLLSEQYF
TRBD2	.	TRBV7-9	TRBJ2-7	TGTGCCAGCAGCTCCTCTAGCGGGGAAACCTACGAGCAGTACTTC	CASSSSSGETYEQYF
.	.	TRBV19	TRBJ2-6	TGTGCCAGTTCAGTTTTGGAGACTGGGGCCAACGTCCTGACTTTC	CASSVLETGANVLTF
TRBD2	few	TRBV25-1	TRBJ2-7	TGTGCCAGCGGGCCTAGCGGGACTCTCCACGAGCAGTACTTC	CASGPSGTLHEQYF
.	.	TRBV15	TRBJ1-4	TGTGCCACCAGCAGAGACTTGCAGCATTCGGGGGAAAAACTGTTTTTT	CATSRDLQHSGEKLFF
TRBD2	few	TRBV5-1	TRBJ2-1	TGCGCCAGCAGCGAGGTAGCGGGAGCTTACAATGAGCAGTTCTTC	CASSEVAGAYNEQFF
.	.	TRBV6-5	TRBJ2-2	TGTGCCAGCAGTTATCGACATGTTGGAGGCACCGGGGAGCTGTTTTTT	CASSYRHVGGTGELFF
TRBD1	.	TRBV6-5	TRBJ1-6	TGTGCCAGCAGTTACGGGACAGGGGGCTCGGCGGCCCTCCACTTT	CASSYGTGGSAALHF
.	.	TRBV4-1	TRBJ2-2	TGCGCCAGCAGTCTGGGGGCCCGCACCGGGGAGCTGTTTTTT	CASSLGARTGELFF
.	.	TRBV27	TRBJ1-4	TGTGCCACCGCGCCTGAGCGATACCCCAATGAAAAACTGTTTTTT	CATAPERYPNEKLFF
.	.	TRBV7-9	TRBJ1-1	TGTGCCAGCAGCTTTAGAACGGGGAACATGAACACTGAAGCTTTCTTT	CASSFRTGNMNTEAFF
.	.	TRBV5-1	TRBJ2-7	TGCGCCAGCAACCTAGAGGGTAGCCTCTACGAGCAGTACTTC	CASNLEGSLYEQYF
.	few	TRBV10-3	TRBJ1-5	TGTGCCATCAGACAGGACCTCAATCAGCCCCAGCATTTT	CAIRQDLNQPQHF
TRBD2	.	TRBV18	TRBJ2-4	TGTGCCAGCTCACCACCGGCGGGAGGGATGGCCAAAAACAGTCAGTACTTC	CASSPPAGGMAKNSQYF
.	.	TRBV6-5	TRBJ1-5	TGTGCCAGCGGGGCGGTTTTTCAGCCCCAGCATTTT	CASGAVFQPQHF
.	few	TRBV19	TRBJ2-5	TGTGCCAGTAGATTCCAGTCGCAAGAGACCCAGTACTTC	CASRFQSQETQYF
TRBD1	.	TRBV30	TRBJ2-6	TGTGCCTGGGCCGGACAGGGGACCTCTGGGGCCAACGTCCTGACTTTC	CAWAGQGTSGANVLTF
.	.	TRBV5-6	TRBJ2-7	TGTGCCAGCAGCTTGGCCGAGGTATCCTACTACGAGCAGTACTTC	CASSLAEVSYYEQYF